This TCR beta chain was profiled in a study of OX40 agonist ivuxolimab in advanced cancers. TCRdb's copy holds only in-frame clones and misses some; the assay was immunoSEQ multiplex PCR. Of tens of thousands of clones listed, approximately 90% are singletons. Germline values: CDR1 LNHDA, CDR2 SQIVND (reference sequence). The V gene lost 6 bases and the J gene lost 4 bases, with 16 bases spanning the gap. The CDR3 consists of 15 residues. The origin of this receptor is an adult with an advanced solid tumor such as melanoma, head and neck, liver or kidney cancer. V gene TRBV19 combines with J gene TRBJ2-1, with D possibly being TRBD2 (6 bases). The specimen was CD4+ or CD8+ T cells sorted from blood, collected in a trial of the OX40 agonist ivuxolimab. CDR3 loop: CASSGGTSFYNEQFF. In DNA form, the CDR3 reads TGTGCCAGTAGCGGAGGGACCAGTTTTTACAATGAGCAGTTCTTC.